This is a list of T cell receptor beta chains from one sample in a study of CD8+ T cells in alopecia areata. TCRdb keeps only in-frame clones here, not all; method: immunoSEQ multiplex PCR. The sample has about 120,000 clones; roughly 58% are singletons. The specimen was CD8+ T cells sorted from blood, collected at week 4, from a patient treated with tofacitinib. All receptors come from a human donor with alopecia areata. The CDR3 runs from the conserved cysteine through the conserved F or W. D genes are given only for firm matches. The size of a clone is reported for some rows only, either as once, few or many, or as a class for expanded clones.

D: .
V: TRBV2
J: TRBJ2-1
size: .
DNA: TGTGCCAGCTATAAAGCGGGCAAAACTTACAATGAGCAGTTCTTC
CDR3: CASYKAGKTYNEQFF

D: .
V: TRBV29-1
J: TRBJ2-2
size: few
DNA: TGCAGCGTTGCCCCGAACACCGGGGAGCTGTTTTTT
CDR3: CSVAPNTGELFF

D: .
V: TRBV13
J: TRBJ1-4
size: .
DNA: TGCGCCAGCAGCCAAGACGGATGGACGATGAATGAAAAACTGTTTTTT
CDR3: CASSQDGWTMNEKLFF

D: .
V: TRBV30
J: TRBJ1-1
size: .
DNA: TGTGCCTGGAGTGTACACGGAACTGAAGCTTTCTTT
CDR3: CAWSVHGTEAFF

D: TRBD1
V: TRBV5-1
J: TRBJ1-2
size: .
DNA: TGCGCCAGCAGCGAGGGACAGGGGGCCTATGGCTACACCTTC
CDR3: CASSEGQGAYGYTF

D: TRBD1
V: TRBV7-2
J: TRBJ2-1
size: .
DNA: TGTGCCAGCAGCTTGGGACAGCTCCCTTACAATGAGCAGTTCTTC
CDR3: CASSLGQLPYNEQFF

D: .
V: TRBV27
J: TRBJ1-2
size: .
DNA: TGTGCCAGCAGTTTTGGACCGATAACCGATGGCTACACCTTC
CDR3: CASSFGPITDGYTF

D: .
V: TRBV19
J: TRBJ1-1
size: few
DNA: TGTGCCAGTAGAGTGGGGCGCACTGAAGCTTTCTTT
CDR3: CASRVGRTEAFF

D: .
V: TRBV30
J: TRBJ2-7
size: .
DNA: TGTGCCTGGAGTAGGAGCAGCGCCTACGAGCAGTACTTC
CDR3: CAWSRSSAYEQYF

D: .
V: TRBV4-1
J: TRBJ1-5
size: few
DNA: TGCGCCAGCAGCCAAGGGAAAGGGGGTAATCAGCCCCAGCATTTT
CDR3: CASSQGKGGNQPQHF

D: TRBD1
V: TRBV30
J: TRBJ1-1
size: .
DNA: TGTGCCTGGAGTTGGACAGGGACTGAAGCTTTCTTT
CDR3: CAWSWTGTEAFF

D: .
V: TRBV7-9
J: TRBJ1-1
size: few
DNA: TGTGCCAGCAGCTTTTGGCCAGCTGAACAAACTGAAGCTTTCTTT
CDR3: CASSFWPAEQTEAFF

D: TRBD2
V: TRBV29-1
J: TRBJ2-1
size: .
DNA: TGCAGTCCGGGGAGGGGCTACAATGAGCAGTTCTTC
CDR3: CSPGRGYNEQFF

D: TRBD1
V: TRBV29-1
J: TRBJ2-7
size: .
DNA: TGCAGCGTATCCCCCGCCGGGACAGGGGAGATCTACGAGCAGTACTTC
CDR3: CSVSPAGTGEIYEQYF

D: .
V: TRBV27
J: TRBJ2-1
size: .
DNA: TGTGCCAGCAGTTTAGTGATTGGGGCTAATGAGCAGTTCTTC
CDR3: CASSLVIGANEQFF

D: .
V: TRBV5-1
J: TRBJ1-4
size: once
DNA: TGCGCCAGCAGCTTGGAGAGTGGACCCACAAATGAAAAACTGTTTTTT
CDR3: CASSLESGPTNEKLFF

D: TRBD2
V: TRBV7-7
J: TRBJ2-7
size: .
DNA: TGTGCTAGCAGCTTGGGGGGGAACGAGTACGAGCAGTACTTC
CDR3: CASSLGGNEYEQYF

D: TRBD2
V: TRBV15
J: TRBJ2-7
size: few
DNA: TGTGCCACCTCGGCGGGGGATTCCTACGAGCAGTACTTC
CDR3: CATSAGDSYEQYF

D: .
V: TRBV5-1
J: TRBJ1-1
size: .
DNA: TGCGCCAGCAGCTGGACCCGAGGGGGAAACACTGAAGCTTTCTTT
CDR3: CASSWTRGGNTEAFF

D: TRBD1
V: TRBV2
J: TRBJ1-2
size: .
DNA: TGTGCCAGCAGTGAATCCTACCGGGACAGGGCATATGGCTACACCTTC
CDR3: CASSESYRDRAYGYTF

D: .
V: TRBV29-1
J: TRBJ2-2
size: .
DNA: TGCAGCGTTGGTCAGGAGAACACCGGGGAGCTGTTTTTT
CDR3: CSVGQENTGELFF

D: TRBD2
V: TRBV11-2
J: TRBJ2-3
size: .
DNA: TGTGCCAGCAGCTTTAGCGGGGGGAGCACAGATACGCAGTATTTT
CDR3: CASSFSGGSTDTQYF

D: .
V: TRBV29-1
J: TRBJ2-7
size: .
DNA: TGCAGCGTCCTTACGGGGGAAAACCCCTACGAGCAGTACTTC
CDR3: CSVLTGENPYEQYF

D: .
V: TRBV15
J: TRBJ1-5
size: few
DNA: TGTGCCACCAGCAGAGATTGGGGCAGCCGGGGCAATCAGCCCCAGCATTTT
CDR3: CATSRDWGSRGNQPQHF

D: TRBD1
V: TRBV15
J: TRBJ1-6
size: few
DNA: TGTGCCACCAGCACCCGGGACAGACATAATTCACCCCTCCACTTT
CDR3: CATSTRDRHNSPLHF

D: TRBD1
V: TRBV30
J: TRBJ2-6
size: .
DNA: TGTGCCTCGGGACAGGGAAGCTCTGGGGCCAACGTCCTGACTTTC
CDR3: CASGQGSSGANVLTF

D: TRBD1
V: TRBV4-1
J: TRBJ2-5
size: .
DNA: TGCGCCAGCAGAGGGACAGGGGGAGAGACCCAGTACTTC
CDR3: CASRGTGGETQYF

D: .
V: TRBV30
J: TRBJ2-3
size: .
DNA: TGTGCCTGGTCCTGGGGGAGCGCAGATACGCAGTATTTT
CDR3: CAWSWGSADTQYF

D: TRBD1
V: TRBV27
J: TRBJ2-7
size: .
DNA: TGTGCCAGCAGTTTATGGGACAGGGATTACGAGCAGTACTTC
CDR3: CASSLWDRDYEQYF

D: .
V: TRBV28
J: TRBJ2-5
size: .
DNA: TGTGCCAGCTCCACCCGCCAGGGGGGAAACCAAGAGACCCAGTACTTC
CDR3: CASSTRQGGNQETQYF

D: .
V: TRBV4-3
J: TRBJ2-4
size: once
DNA: TGCGCCAGCAGCCAAGAAGCGGCAGGGCTAGCCAAAAACATTCAGTACTTC
CDR3: CASSQEAAGLAKNIQYF

D: .
V: TRBV30
J: TRBJ2-3
size: .
DNA: TGTGCCTGGAGTGGGCTCGGGGGCCCCACAGATACGCAGTATTTT
CDR3: CAWSGLGGPTDTQYF

D: .
V: TRBV30
J: TRBJ2-7
size: few
DNA: TGTGCCTGGAGTGTCGGCGGGACCTACGAGCAGTACTTC
CDR3: CAWSVGGTYEQYF

D: .
V: TRBV7-9
J: TRBJ2-3
size: .
DNA: TGTGCCAGCAGCCCCGGGGGCGCTGATACGCAGTATTTT
CDR3: CASSPGGADTQYF

D: .
V: TRBV15
J: TRBJ2-7
size: .
DNA: TGTGCCACCAGCCAGGGGTCTTACGGCTACGAGCAGTACTTC
CDR3: CATSQGSYGYEQYF

D: TRBD2
V: TRBV29-1
J: TRBJ2-1
size: .
DNA: TGCAGCGTTGACTCTGCTGCGGGGGGGCACGGAGAGCAGTTCTTC
CDR3: CSVDSAAGGHGEQFF

D: TRBD2
V: TRBV29-1
J: TRBJ2-3
size: .
DNA: TGCAGCGTTGAAGCCGGGGGAGGGGTCCCAGATACGCAGTATTTT
CDR3: CSVEAGGGVPDTQYF

D: .
V: TRBV29-1
J: TRBJ2-2
size: few
DNA: TGCAGCGCTTCCCCAGAGAACACCGGGGAGCTGTTTTTT
CDR3: CSASPENTGELFF

D: .
V: TRBV5-4
J: TRBJ2-3
size: .
DNA: TGTGCCAGCAGCTGGGGTAACGAGGCAGATACGCAGTATTTT
CDR3: CASSWGNEADTQYF

D: .
V: TRBV9
J: TRBJ2-5
size: .
DNA: TGTGCCAGCAGCCCCCGACTAGAGGAGACCCAGTACTTC
CDR3: CASSPRLEETQYF

D: .
V: TRBV13
J: TRBJ1-1
size: .
DNA: TGTGCCAGCAGCTTGTTAGAGGGGATGAACACTGAAGCTTTCTTT
CDR3: CASSLLEGMNTEAFF

D: .
V: TRBV5-1
J: TRBJ2-7
size: .
DNA: TGCGCCAGCACCTCGACAGGCGACAGCTACGAGCAGTACTTC
CDR3: CASTSTGDSYEQYF

D: .
V: TRBV7-2
J: TRBJ2-5
size: .
DNA: TGTGCCAGCAGCTTGGACGGTTACCAAGAGACCCAGTACTTC
CDR3: CASSLDGYQETQYF

D: .
V: TRBV6-5
J: TRBJ1-2
size: .
DNA: TGTGCCAGCACCCCGGGACCTCTCAACTATGGCTACACCTTC
CDR3: CASTPGPLNYGYTF

D: .
V: TRBV27
J: TRBJ1-4
size: .
DNA: TGTGCCAGCAGTTTTATAGGCGGGAGTGAAAAACTGTTTTTT
CDR3: CASSFIGGSEKLFF

D: .
V: TRBV13
J: TRBJ1-1
size: .
DNA: TGTGCCAGCAGCTTAGTTACCACTGAAGCTTTCTTT
CDR3: CASSLVTTEAFF

D: TRBD2
V: TRBV30
J: TRBJ2-1
size: .
DNA: TGTGCCTGGACATGGGGGGGGTCCTACAATGAGCAGTTCTTC
CDR3: CAWTWGGSYNEQFF

D: TRBD1
V: TRBV29-1
J: TRBJ1-1
size: .
DNA: TGCAGCGTCCCTGACAGGGGGGAAGCTTTCTTT
CDR3: CSVPDRGEAFF

D: .
V: TRBV5-1
J: TRBJ2-1
size: .
DNA: TGCGCCAGCAGCTTGACCGAAGACAGGCCTGGCAATGAGCAGTTCTTC
CDR3: CASSLTEDRPGNEQFF

D: .
V: TRBV29-1
J: TRBJ2-1
size: few
DNA: TGCAGCGTTGACACTGATTACAATGAGCAGTTCTTC
CDR3: CSVDTDYNEQFF

D: .
V: TRBV5-1
J: TRBJ1-5
size: .
DNA: TGCGCCAGCAGTTACAAAGGGGTTTTTAGCAATCAGCCCCAGCATTTT
CDR3: CASSYKGVFSNQPQHF

D: .
V: TRBV5-6
J: TRBJ1-5
size: few
DNA: TGTGCCAGCAGCTTCGGGGTTCAGCCCCAGCATTTT
CDR3: CASSFGVQPQHF

D: TRBD1
V: TRBV6-5
J: TRBJ1-2
size: .
DNA: TGTGCCAGCAGTACTACAGGGGTGGGATTGGATGGCTACACCTTC
CDR3: CASSTTGVGLDGYTF

D: .
V: TRBV7-9
J: TRBJ2-3
size: .
DNA: TGTGCCAGCAGCTTTGGACAAAGTTTT
CDR3: CASSFGQSF

D: TRBD1
V: TRBV11-2
J: TRBJ1-1
size: .
DNA: TGTGCCAGCAGCTTAGGCTCAGGGGGTAGCACTGAAGCTTTCTTT
CDR3: CASSLGSGGSTEAFF

D: TRBD1
V: TRBV29-1
J: TRBJ2-7
size: .
DNA: TGCAGCGTCGAGTTCGGCGACAGGGCTTCCTACGAGCAGTACTTC
CDR3: CSVEFGDRASYEQYF

D: .
V: TRBV30
J: TRBJ1-1
size: once
DNA: TGTGCCCTCGAGAACACTGAAGCTTTCTTT
CDR3: CALENTEAFF

D: TRBD2
V: TRBV29-1
J: TRBJ2-1
size: .
DNA: TGCAGCGGCCGACTAGCGGGGGACAATGAGCAGTTCTTC
CDR3: CSGRLAGDNEQFF

D: .
V: TRBV2
J: TRBJ2-1
size: few
DNA: TGTGCCAGCAGTGTTATCGGGAATGAGCAGTTCTTC
CDR3: CASSVIGNEQFF